Sequencing of this T cell receptor beta chain was carried out in a study of cytomegalovirus exposure and HLA in healthy donors. CDR3 length: 16 residues. The trim removed 0 bases at V and 9 bases at J, leaving 10 bases unmatched. The V gene's germline CDR1 is MRHNA and CDR2 SNTAGT. The PCR employed 60 Vbeta primers together with 13 Jbeta primers. TCRdb's table, derived via immunoSEQ multiplex PCR, lists solely in-frame clones and lacks some. The sample lists roughly 120,000 clones, around 85% occurring once. This clone has a handful of counts. Sequenced input: PBMCs. The chain joins TRBV6-4 to TRBJ2-1; 8 bases are shared with TRBD1. This receptor was obtained from a man in his forties in good health and CMV-seronegative. CDR3 sequence: CASSDSKTGEVFEQFF. The CDR3 DNA reads TGTGCCAGCAGTGACTCGAAGACAGGGGAGGTATTTGAGCAGTTCTTC.